The 20 T cell receptor beta chains listed next were all sequenced from one sample in a study of blood T cell repertoires in COVID-19. Here immunoSEQ multiplex PCR was the method, and the copy in TCRdb shows in-frame clones only, minus some. The sample includes roughly 24,000 clones, around 83% of them seen just once. Sequencing was carried out using peripheral blood. These receptors were collected from a man in his 70s with acute or convalescent COVID-19.

This clone was seen once. The genes are TRBV18 and TRBJ1-4; a weak D match, TRBD1 (5 bases). Germline V gives CDR1 KGHSH, CDR2 LQKENI. Trimming removed 0 bases from V and 6 bases from J, with 11 bases in between. The CDR3 has 15 residues. CDR3 sequence reads: CASSPPTVKDEKLFF. In nucleotides, the CDR3 is TGTGCCAGCTCACCACCGACAGTCAAAGATGAAAAACTGTTTTTT.

This chain links TRBV12-2 with TRBJ1-1. TRBV12-2 represents a pseudogene. The length of the CDR3 is 14 residues. The CDR3 loop is CASRLGSGKGEAFF. The CDR3 bases are TGTGCAAGTCGCTTAGGGTCCGGGAAAGGGGAAGCTTTCTTT.

V is TRBV6-5 and J is TRBJ1-5, with TRBD1 matching 8 bases. This CDR3 region has 14 residues. Per germline, CDR1 MNHEY and CDR2 SVGAGI. The V and J ends lost 4 bases and 9 bases, in that order; junction bases with no gene match: 8. CDR3 sequence (DNA): TGTGCCAGCAGTTTCGGACAGGGCGCGAGGCCCCAGCATTTT. It encodes CASSFGQGARPQHF.

Of note for this clone: This CDR3 is also generated by other DNA sequences in the sample. The gene calls are TRBV19 and TRBJ1-1; 9 bases map to TRBD1. Per the germline V gene, CDR1 is LNHDA and CDR2 is SQIVND (reference sequence). V gave up 6 bases and J gave up 3 bases; unmatched junction bases: 2. The CDR3 runs to 13 residues. The chain's CDR3 is CASRTGGDTEAFF. In DNA form, the CDR3 reads TGTGCCAGTAGGACAGGGGGGGACACTGAAGCTTTCTTT.

The chain combines TRBV25-1 with TRBJ1-6, with D perhaps TRBD1 (6 bases). The germline V gene encodes CDR1 MGHDK and CDR2 SYGVNS. The CDR3 has 14 amino acids. V lost 4 bases, J lost 8 bases, and 12 bases lay in between. The CDR3 DNA is TGTGCCAGCAGTGGGCAGGGGAGATATTCACCCCTCCACTTT. Translating it yields CASSGQGRYSPLHF.

The chain is built from TRBV6-5 and TRBJ2-7; D perhaps matches TRBD2 (5 bases). The germline V gene has CDR1 MNHEY and CDR2 SVGAGI. The V gene lost 5 bases and the J gene lost 2 bases, with 13 bases spanning the gap. There are 14 residues in the CDR3. Here the CDR3 DNA reads TGTGCCAGCAGTCGAGAGCGGAACCCCTACGAGCAGTACTTC. This gives the protein CASSRERNPYEQYF.

The V gene is TRBV18, the J gene TRBJ1-2; D might be TRBD1 (6 bases). Germline V gives CDR1 KGHSH, CDR2 LQKENI. V lost 4 bases, J lost 2 bases, and 11 bases lay in between. There are 14 residues in the CDR3. The CDR3 DNA is TGTGCCAGCTCACGGGGACAACCCAACTATGGCTACACCTTC. Its protein product is CASSRGQPNYGYTF. The variable domain in full, completed from reference TRBV18 and TRBJ1-2, reads NAGVMQNPRHLVRRRGQEARLRCSPMKGHSHVYWYRQLPEEGLKFMVYLQKENIIDESGMPKERFSAEFPKEGPSILRIQQVVRGDSAAYFCASSRGQPNYGYTFGSGTRLTVV.

This clone was seen a single time. The chain couples TRBV10-3 to TRBJ1-6; 7 bases are shared with TRBD1. Germline CDR1 and CDR2: ENHRY and SYGVKD. V lost 10 bases to trimming and J lost 7 bases; unmatched junction nucleotides: 7. CDR3 length: 13 residues. The CDR3 is CASTTGNNSPLHF. Written as DNA, the CDR3 is TGTGCCAGCACGACAGGGAACAATTCACCCCTCCACTTT.

The chain employs TRBV24-1 and TRBJ1-2; 8 bases map to TRBD1. This CDR3 spans 16 amino acids. Trimming cost V 1 base and J 2 bases; bases outside gene matches: 5. Germline assignment: CDR1 KGHDR and CDR2 SFDVKD. CDR3 sequence reads: CATSDFGTGSNYGYTF. CDR3 nucleotides: TGTGCCACCAGTGATTTCGGGACAGGCAGCAACTATGGCTACACCTTC.

V gene TRBV7-9 combines with J gene TRBJ2-7; the D gene is possibly TRBD1 (6 bases). With 4 bases removed from V and 1 base from J, the gap between germline ends came to 11 bases. CDR3 length equals 14 residues. The germline gives CDR1 SEHNR, CDR2 FQNEAQ (reference sequence). CDR3 coding DNA: TGTGCCAGCAGCTCTGGGGGCTTGTCCTACGAGCAGTACTTC. Amino acids: CASSSGGLSYEQYF.

The V gene is TRBV18, the J gene TRBJ2-3, with 7 bases lining up with TRBD1. CDR3 length equals 14 residues. Germline lookup yields CDR1 KGHSH and CDR2 LQKENI. Losses at the gene ends were 3 bases for V and 2 bases for J; bases not matched to a gene: 2. CDR3 protein: CASSPRGHTDTQYF. In DNA, the CDR3 is TGTGCCAGCTCACCGAGGGGGCACACAGATACGCAGTATTTT.

The chain carries TRBV19 and TRBJ1-5, with D maybe TRBD1 (5 bases). The CDR3 covers 14 residues. V dropped 3 bases and J dropped 1 base, with 7 bases sitting between them. Germline values: CDR1 LNHDA, CDR2 SQIVND (reference sequence). CDR3 bases: TGTGCCAGTAGTATCGGGGGGAGCAATCAGCCCCAGCATTTT. It translates to CASSIGGSNQPQHF.

The chain joins TRBV28 to TRBJ1-4, with 11 bases matching TRBD1. The CDR3 has 15 residues. V shed 6 bases, J shed 7 bases, and the junction held 7 bases outside the gene matches. Germline values: CDR1 MDHEN, CDR2 SYDVKM. The CDR3 loop is CASRRTGQGVEKLFF. CDR3 in DNA: TGTGCCAGCAGGAGAACGGGACAGGGGGTTGAAAAACTGTTTTTT.

This clone came up a few times. The chain recombines TRBV19 with TRBJ2-7; TRBD1 matches at 8 bases. After removal of 5 bases from V and 7 bases from J, the junction contained 4 bases not matched to a gene. CDR3 length: 12 residues. Germline assignment: CDR1 LNHDA and CDR2 SQIVND (reference sequence). CDR3 residues: CASSPDRGEQYF. The DNA of the CDR3 is TGTGCCAGTAGTCCCGACAGGGGAGAGCAGTACTTC. The variable domain in full, with the rest retrieved from reference TRBV19 and TRBJ2-7, is DGGITQSPKYLFRKEGQNVTLSCEQNLNHDAMYWYRQDPGQGLRLIYYSQIVNDFQKGDIAEGYSVSREKKESFPLTVTSAQKNPTAFYLCASSPDRGEQYFGPGTRLTVT.

The rearrangement uses TRBV7-8 and TRBJ2-7, with D perhaps matching TRBD1 (5 bases). The CDR3 sequence is 14 residues long. Germline lookup yields CDR1 SGHVS and CDR2 FQNEAQ. The ends were cut back, 1 base at V and 6 bases at J, with 13 bases in the middle. CDR3 sequence (DNA): TGTGCCAGCAGCTTAGGACAGAGCCCTCGCGAGCAGTACTTC. Translating gives CASSLGQSPREQYF.

The chain carries TRBV6-5 and TRBJ1-2, with 10 nucleotides matching TRBD1. CDR1 and CDR2 (germline): MNHEY, SVGAGI. V lost 6 bases to trimming and J lost 7 bases; unmatched junction nucleotides: 5. This CDR3 is 13 amino acids long. The CDR3 sequence is CASSKTGGFGYTF. The CDR3 DNA reads as TGTGCCAGCAGCAAGACAGGGGGCTTTGGCTACACCTTC.

V usage is TRBV6-5 and J usage is TRBJ2-7, with a tentative D call TRBD1 (6 bases). V was clipped by 4 bases and J by 5 bases, with 15 bases between them. The CDR3 is made up of 14 amino acids. Looked up from germline, CDR1 is MNHEY and CDR2 is SVGAGI. DNA for the CDR3: TGTGCCAGCAGTTTACAGGGAATGGCCCACGAGCAGTACTTC. It codes for CASSLQGMAHEQYF.

The chain has TRBV13 and TRBJ1-6, with D maybe TRBD1 (5 bases). Germline V gives CDR1 PRHDT, CDR2 FYEKMQ (reference sequence). V dropped 0 bases and J dropped 4 bases, with 10 bases sitting between them. This CDR3 comprises 16 residues. In DNA form, the CDR3 reads TGTGCCAGCAGCTTAGGCCCGGGACTGTATAATTCACCCCTCCACTTT. As protein: CASSLGPGLYNSPLHF. The complete variable domain, with remaining parts taken from reference TRBV13 and TRBJ1-6, reads AAGVIQSPRHLIKEKRETATLKCYPIPRHDTVYWYQQGPGQDPQFLISFYEKMQSDKGSIPDRFSAQQFSDYHSELNMSSLELGDSALYFCASSLGPGLYNSPLHFGNGTRLTVT.

The chain has TRBV7-2 and TRBJ1-5; 7 bases align to TRBD1. Germline loops: CDR1 SGHTA, CDR2 FQGNSA. The junction had 4 bases not matched to a gene; V was cut back by 8 bases and J by 0 bases. The CDR3 consists of 14 residues. The DNA of the CDR3 is TGTGCCAGCCGAACAGGGGCTAGCAATCAGCCCCAGCATTTT. Amino acids: CASRTGASNQPQHF.

This clone has a single count. The rearrangement uses TRBV27 and TRBJ1-1; the D is unclear. The CDR3 runs 17 residues. Germline loops: CDR1 MNHEY, CDR2 SMNVEV (reference sequence). Trimming left V 4 bases short and J 0 bases short, with 18 bases between. The CDR3 bases are TGTGCCAGCAGTTCTAGGACGGGAGTCACCATGAACACTGAAGCTTTCTTT. Translated, it gives CASSSRTGVTMNTEAFF.